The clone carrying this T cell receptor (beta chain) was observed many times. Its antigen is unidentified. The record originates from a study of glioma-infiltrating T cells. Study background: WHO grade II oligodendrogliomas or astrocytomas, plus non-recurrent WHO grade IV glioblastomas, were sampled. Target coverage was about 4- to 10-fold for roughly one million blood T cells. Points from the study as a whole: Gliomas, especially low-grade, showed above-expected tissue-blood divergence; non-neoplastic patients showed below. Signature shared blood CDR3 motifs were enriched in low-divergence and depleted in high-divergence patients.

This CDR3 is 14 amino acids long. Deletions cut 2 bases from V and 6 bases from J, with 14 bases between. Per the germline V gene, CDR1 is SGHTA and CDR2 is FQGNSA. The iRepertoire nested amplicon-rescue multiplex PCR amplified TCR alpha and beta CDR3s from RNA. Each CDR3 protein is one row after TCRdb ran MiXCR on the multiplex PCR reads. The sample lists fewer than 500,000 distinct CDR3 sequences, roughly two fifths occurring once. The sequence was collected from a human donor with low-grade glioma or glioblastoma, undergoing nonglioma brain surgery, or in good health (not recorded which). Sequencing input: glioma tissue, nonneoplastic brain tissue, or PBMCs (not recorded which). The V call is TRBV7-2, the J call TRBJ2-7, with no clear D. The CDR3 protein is CASSLRLSNSEQYF. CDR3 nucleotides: TGTGCCAGCAGCTTAAGACTCTCCAACTCCGAGCAGTACTTC. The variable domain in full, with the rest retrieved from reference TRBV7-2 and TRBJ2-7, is GAGVSQSPSNKVTEKGKDVELRCDPISGHTALYWYRQSLGQGLEFLIYFQGNSAPDKSGLPSDRFSAERTGGSVSTLTIQRTQQEDSAVYLCASSLRLSNSEQYFGPGTRLTVT.